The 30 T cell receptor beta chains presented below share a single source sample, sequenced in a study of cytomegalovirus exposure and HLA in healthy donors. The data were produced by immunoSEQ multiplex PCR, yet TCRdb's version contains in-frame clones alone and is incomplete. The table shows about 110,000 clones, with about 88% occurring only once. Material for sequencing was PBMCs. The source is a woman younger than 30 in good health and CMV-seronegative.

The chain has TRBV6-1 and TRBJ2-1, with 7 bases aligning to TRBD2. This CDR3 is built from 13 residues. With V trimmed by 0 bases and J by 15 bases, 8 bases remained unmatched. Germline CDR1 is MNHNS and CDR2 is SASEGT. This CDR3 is CASSEAGEGRGFF. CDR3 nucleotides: TGTGCCAGCAGTGAAGCTGGGGAGGGGAGGGGGTTCTTC.

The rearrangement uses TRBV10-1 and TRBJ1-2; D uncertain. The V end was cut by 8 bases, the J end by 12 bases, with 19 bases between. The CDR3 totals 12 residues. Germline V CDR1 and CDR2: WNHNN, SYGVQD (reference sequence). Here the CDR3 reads CASLWRKGLNTF. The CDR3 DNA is TGCGCCAGCCTATGGCGGAAAGGACTCAACACCTTC.

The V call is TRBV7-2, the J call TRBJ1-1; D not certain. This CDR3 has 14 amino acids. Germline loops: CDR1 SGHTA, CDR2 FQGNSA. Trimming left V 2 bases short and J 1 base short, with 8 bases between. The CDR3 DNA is TGTGCCAGCAGCTTAAGCCACGGGAACACTGAAGCTTTCTTT. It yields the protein CASSLSHGNTEAFF.

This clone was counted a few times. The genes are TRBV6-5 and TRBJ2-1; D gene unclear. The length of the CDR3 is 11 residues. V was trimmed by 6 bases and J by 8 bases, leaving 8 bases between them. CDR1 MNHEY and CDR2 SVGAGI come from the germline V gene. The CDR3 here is CASSQAHEQFF. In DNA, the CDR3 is TGTGCCAGCAGCCAAGCCCATGAGCAGTTCTTC.

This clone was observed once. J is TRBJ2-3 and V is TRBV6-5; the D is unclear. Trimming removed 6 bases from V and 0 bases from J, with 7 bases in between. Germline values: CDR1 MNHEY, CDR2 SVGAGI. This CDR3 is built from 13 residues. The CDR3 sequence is CASRPTSTDTQYF. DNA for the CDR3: TGTGCCAGCAGACCCACTAGCACAGATACGCAGTATTTT.

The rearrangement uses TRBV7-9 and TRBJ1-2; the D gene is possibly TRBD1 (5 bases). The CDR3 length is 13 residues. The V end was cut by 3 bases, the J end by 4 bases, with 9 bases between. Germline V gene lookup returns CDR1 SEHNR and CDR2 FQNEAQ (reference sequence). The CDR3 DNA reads TGTGCCAGCAGCTTCGCCGACAGCTATGGCTACACCTTC. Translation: CASSFADSYGYTF.

DNA of the CDR3: TGTGCCAGCAGTTATCCGCCACAACGGTACTTC. Translation: CASSYPPQRYF. This sequence joins TRBV28 and TRBJ2-7; D gene unclear. Germline assignment: CDR1 MDHEN and CDR2 SYDVKM. The CDR3 loop spans 11 amino acids. The ends were cut back, 4 bases at V and 12 bases at J, with 13 bases in the middle. The variable domain in full, completed from reference TRBV28 and TRBJ2-7, reads DVKVTQSSRYLVKRTGEKVFLECVQDMDHENMFWYRQDPGLGLRLIYFSYDVKMKEKGDIPEGYSVSREKKERFSLILESASTNQTSMYLCASSYPPQRYFGPGTRLTVT.

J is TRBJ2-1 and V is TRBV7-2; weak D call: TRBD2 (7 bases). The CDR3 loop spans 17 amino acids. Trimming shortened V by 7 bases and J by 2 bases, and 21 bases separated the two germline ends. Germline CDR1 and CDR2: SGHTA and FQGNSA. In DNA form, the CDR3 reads TGTGCCAGCAACCCGAGGGGGGGACTCCGACCCTACAATGAGCAGTTCTTC. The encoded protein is CASNPRGGLRPYNEQFF.

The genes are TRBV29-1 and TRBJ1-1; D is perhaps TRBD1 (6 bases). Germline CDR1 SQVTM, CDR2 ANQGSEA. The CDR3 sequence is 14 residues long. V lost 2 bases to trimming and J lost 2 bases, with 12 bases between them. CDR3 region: CSVERAGDNTEAFF. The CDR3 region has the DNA TGCAGCGTTGAAAGGGCAGGGGACAACACTGAAGCTTTCTTT.

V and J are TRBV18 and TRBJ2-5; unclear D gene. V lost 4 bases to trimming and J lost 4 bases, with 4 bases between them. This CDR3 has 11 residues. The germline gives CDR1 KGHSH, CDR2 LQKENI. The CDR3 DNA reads TGTGCCAGCTCACGAGGAGAGACCCAGTACTTC. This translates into CASSRGETQYF.

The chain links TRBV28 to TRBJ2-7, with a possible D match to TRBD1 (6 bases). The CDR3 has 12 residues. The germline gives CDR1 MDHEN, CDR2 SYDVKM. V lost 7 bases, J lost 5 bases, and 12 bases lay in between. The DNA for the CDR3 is TGTGCCAGCAACGACAGGAGCCACGAGCAGTACTTC. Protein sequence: CASNDRSHEQYF.

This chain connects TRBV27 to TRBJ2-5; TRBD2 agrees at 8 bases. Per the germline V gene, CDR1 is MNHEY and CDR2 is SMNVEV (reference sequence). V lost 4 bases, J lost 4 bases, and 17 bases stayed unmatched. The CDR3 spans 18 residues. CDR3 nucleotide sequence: TGTGCCAGCAGTTACCTCTCCACCGGGGGGGCAGGTAGAGAGACCCAGTACTTC. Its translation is CASSYLSTGGAGRETQYF.

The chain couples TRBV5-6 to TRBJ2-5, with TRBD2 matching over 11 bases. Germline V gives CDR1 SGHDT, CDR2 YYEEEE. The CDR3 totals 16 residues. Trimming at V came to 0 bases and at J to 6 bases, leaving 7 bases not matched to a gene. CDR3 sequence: CASSLVTSGAAKTQYF. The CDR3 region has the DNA TGTGCCAGCAGCTTGGTGACTAGCGGGGCCGCAAAGACCCAGTACTTC.

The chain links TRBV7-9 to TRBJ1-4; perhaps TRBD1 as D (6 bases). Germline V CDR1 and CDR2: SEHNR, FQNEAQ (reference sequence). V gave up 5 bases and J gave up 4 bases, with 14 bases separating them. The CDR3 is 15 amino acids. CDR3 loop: CASSQMGGLNEKLFF. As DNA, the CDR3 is TGTGCCAGCAGCCAAATGGGGGGGCTTAATGAAAAACTGTTTTTT.

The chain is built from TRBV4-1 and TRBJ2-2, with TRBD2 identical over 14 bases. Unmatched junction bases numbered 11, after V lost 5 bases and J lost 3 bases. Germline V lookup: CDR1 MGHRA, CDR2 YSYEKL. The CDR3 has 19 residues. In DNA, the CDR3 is TGCGCCAGCAGCTACCCCCCGGGACTAGCGGGGGTCCACACCGGGGAGCTGTTTTTT. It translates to CASSYPPGLAGVHTGELFF.

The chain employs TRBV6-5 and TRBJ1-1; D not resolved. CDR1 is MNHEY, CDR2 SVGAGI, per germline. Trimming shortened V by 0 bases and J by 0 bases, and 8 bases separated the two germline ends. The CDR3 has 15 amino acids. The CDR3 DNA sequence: TGTGCCAGCAGTTACTCGGGCACAGTGAACACTGAAGCTTTCTTT. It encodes CASSYSGTVNTEAFF.

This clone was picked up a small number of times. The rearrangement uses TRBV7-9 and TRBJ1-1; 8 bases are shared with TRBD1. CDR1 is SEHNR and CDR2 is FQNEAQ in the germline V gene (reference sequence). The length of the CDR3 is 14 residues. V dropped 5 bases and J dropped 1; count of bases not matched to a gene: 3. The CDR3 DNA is TGTGCCAGCAGCCCCGGACAGGGGAACACTGAAGCTTTCTTT. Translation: CASSPGQGNTEAFF.

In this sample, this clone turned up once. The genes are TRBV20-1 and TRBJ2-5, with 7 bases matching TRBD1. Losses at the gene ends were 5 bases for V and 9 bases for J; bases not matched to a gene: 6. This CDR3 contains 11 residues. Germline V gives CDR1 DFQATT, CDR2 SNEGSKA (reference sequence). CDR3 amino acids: CSAPRGPAQYF. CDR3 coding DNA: TGCAGTGCTCCAAGGGGGCCGGCCCAGTACTTC.

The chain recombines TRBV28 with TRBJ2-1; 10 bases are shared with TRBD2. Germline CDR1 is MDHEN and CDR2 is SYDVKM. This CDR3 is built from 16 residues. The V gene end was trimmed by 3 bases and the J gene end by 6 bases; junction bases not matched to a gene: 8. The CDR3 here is CASSFPQREGLNEQFF. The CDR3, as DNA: TGTGCCAGCAGTTTTCCCCAGCGGGAGGGCCTCAATGAGCAGTTCTTC. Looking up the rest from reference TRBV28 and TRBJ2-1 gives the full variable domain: DVKVTQSSRYLVKRTGEKVFLECVQDMDHENMFWYRQDPGLGLRLIYFSYDVKMKEKGDIPEGYSVSREKKERFSLILESASTNQTSMYLCASSFPQREGLNEQFFGPGTRLTVL.

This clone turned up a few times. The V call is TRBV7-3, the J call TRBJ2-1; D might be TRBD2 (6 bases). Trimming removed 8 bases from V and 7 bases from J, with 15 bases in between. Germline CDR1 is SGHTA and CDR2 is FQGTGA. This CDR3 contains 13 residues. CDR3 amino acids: CASGGSLVNEQFF. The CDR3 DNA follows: TGTGCCAGCGGGGGGTCACTAGTTAATGAGCAGTTCTTC.

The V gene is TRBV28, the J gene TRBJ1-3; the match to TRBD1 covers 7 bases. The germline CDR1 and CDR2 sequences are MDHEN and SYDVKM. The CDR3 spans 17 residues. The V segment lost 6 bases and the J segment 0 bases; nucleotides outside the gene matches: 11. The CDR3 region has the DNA TGTGCCAGCAGGGAATTCAACTACAGGGGCTCTGGAAACACCATATATTTT. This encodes CASREFNYRGSGNTIYF.

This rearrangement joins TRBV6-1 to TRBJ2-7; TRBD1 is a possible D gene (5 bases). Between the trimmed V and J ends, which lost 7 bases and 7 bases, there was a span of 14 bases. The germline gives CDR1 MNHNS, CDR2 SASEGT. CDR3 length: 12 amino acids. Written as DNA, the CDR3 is TGTGCCAGCACCCAAGGGGCTGGTGAGCAGTACTTC. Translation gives CASTQGAGEQYF.

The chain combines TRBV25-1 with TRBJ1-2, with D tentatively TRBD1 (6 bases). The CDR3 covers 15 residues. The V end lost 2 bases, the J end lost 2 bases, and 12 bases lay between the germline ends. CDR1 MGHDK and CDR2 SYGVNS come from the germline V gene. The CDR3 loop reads CASSEEETGNYGYTF. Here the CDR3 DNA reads TGTGCCAGCAGTGAAGAGGAGACAGGAAACTATGGCTACACCTTC.

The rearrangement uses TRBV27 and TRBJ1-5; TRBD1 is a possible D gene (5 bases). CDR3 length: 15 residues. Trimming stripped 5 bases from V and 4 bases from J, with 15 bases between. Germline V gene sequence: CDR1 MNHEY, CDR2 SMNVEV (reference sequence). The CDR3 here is CASSLRGISNQPQHF. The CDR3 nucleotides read TGTGCCAGCAGTCTAAGGGGTATTTCTAATCAGCCCCAGCATTTT.

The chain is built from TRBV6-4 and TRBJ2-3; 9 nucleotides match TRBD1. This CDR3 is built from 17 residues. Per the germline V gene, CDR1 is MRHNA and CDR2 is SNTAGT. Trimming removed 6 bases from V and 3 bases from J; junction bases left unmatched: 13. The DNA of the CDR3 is TGTGCCAGCAGGAGAAATTGGGACAGGGAAGCGACAGATACGCAGTATTTT. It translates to CASRRNWDREATDTQYF.

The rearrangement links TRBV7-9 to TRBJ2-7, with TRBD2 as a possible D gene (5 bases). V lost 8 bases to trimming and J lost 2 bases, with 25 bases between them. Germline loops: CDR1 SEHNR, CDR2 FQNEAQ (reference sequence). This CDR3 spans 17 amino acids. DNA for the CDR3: TGTGCCAGCGCTGGGCCAAAACCCGGGAAACAAGCCTACGAGCAGTACTTC. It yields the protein CASAGPKPGKQAYEQYF.

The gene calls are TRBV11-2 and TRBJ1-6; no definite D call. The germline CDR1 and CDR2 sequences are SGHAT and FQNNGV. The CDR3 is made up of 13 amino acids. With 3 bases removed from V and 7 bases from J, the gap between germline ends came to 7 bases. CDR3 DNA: TGTGCCAGCAGCTTTTTTGAGAATTCACCCCTCCACTTT. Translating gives CASSFFENSPLHF.

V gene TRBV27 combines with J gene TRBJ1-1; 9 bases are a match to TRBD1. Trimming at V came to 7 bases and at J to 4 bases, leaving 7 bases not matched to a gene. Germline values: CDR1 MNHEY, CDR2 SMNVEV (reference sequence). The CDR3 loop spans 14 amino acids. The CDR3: CASKFTGGRTEAFF. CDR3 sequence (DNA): TGTGCCAGCAAGTTTACAGGGGGCCGCACTGAAGCTTTCTTT.

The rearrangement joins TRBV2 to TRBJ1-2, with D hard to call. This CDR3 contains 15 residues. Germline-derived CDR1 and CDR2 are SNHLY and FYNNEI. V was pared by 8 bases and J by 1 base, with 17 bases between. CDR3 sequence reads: CASEGLGGFNYGYTF. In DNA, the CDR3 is TGTGCCAGCGAGGGTTTGGGCGGTTTTAACTATGGCTACACCTTC.

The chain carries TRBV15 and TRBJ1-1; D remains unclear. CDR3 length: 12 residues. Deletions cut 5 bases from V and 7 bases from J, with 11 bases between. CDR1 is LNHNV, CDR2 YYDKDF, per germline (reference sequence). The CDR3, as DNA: TGTGCCACCAGCTCCCGCTCGAGTGAAGCTTTCTTT. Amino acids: CATSSRSSEAFF.